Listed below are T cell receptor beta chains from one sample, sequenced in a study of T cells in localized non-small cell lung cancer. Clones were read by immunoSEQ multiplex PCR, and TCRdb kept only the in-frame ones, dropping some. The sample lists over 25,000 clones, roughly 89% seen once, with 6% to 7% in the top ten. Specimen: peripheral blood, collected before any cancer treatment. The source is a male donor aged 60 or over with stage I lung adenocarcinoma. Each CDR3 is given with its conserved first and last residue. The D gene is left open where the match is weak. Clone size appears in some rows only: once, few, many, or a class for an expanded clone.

TGTGCCAGCAGCTTAATTAGTATTACAACTAATGAAAAACTGTTTTTT	CASSLISITTNEKLFF	TRBV7-9	NA	16	TRBJ1-4	NA
TGCAGTGCGCGGACAGACAATGAGCAGTTCTTC	CSARTDNEQFF	TRBV20-1	NA	11	TRBJ2-1	NA
TGTGCCAGCAGCTTTGATAATTCACCCCTCCACTTT	CASSFDNSPLHF	TRBV7-9	NA	12	TRBJ1-6	few
TGTGCCAGCTCACTCTTAGGTCGGGGGACCGGGGGCAAAAACATTCAGTACTTC	CASSLLGRGTGGKNIQYF	TRBV18	NA	18	TRBJ2-4	NA
TGTGCCAGTACCCCAAGGGCGGCCGTAGCTGAAGCTTTCTTT	CASTPRAAVAEAFF	TRBV19	NA	14	TRBJ1-1	NA
TGCGCCAGCATGAGTGGGGGGCATGGATCAGAGCAGTACTTC	CASMSGGHGSEQYF	TRBV10-2	NA	14	TRBJ2-7	NA
TGTGCCAGCTCACCGAGGGGGACAGGGGGCTTCGGAGAGACCCAGTACTTC	CASSPRGTGGFGETQYF	TRBV18	TRBD1	17	TRBJ2-5	once
TGTGCCAGCGGACTCCGGGCCCTGCGGGGAGAGACCCAGTACTTC	CASGLRALRGETQYF	TRBV2	NA	15	TRBJ2-5	NA
TGTGCCACCAGCTCCGGGACAATCTACGAGCAGTACTTC	CATSSGTIYEQYF	TRBV15	NA	13	TRBJ2-7	few
TGTGCCAGCAGTTTAAAGGGAAATGAGCAGTTCTTC	CASSLKGNEQFF	TRBV27	NA	12	TRBJ2-1	NA
TGTGCCAGCAGCCCCGGGGGGTCTGGGGCCAACGTCCTGACTTTC	CASSPGGSGANVLTF	TRBV6-6	TRBD2	15	TRBJ2-6	NA
TGTGCCAGTCAGGGTCAAGAGACCCAGTACTTC	CASQGQETQYF	TRBV6-5	NA	11	TRBJ2-5	NA
TGTGCCAGTAGTATTGGGGCGGGACATAGCAATCAGCCCCAGCATTTT	CASSIGAGHSNQPQHF	TRBV19	NA	16	TRBJ1-5	NA
TGTGCCAGCAGCCAAGATCGGGCCTCAACCAGTGAAAAACTGTTTTTT	CASSQDRASTSEKLFF	TRBV14	NA	16	TRBJ1-4	NA
TGTGCCAGCAGAAGGAGCGGAACACCCCGCCTTCAAGAGACCCAGTACTTC	CASRRSGTPRLQETQYF	TRBV2	NA	17	TRBJ2-5	NA
TGTGCCAGTAGTACGACAGGGGGCGCGGGAAGTCAGCCCCAGCATTTT	CASSTTGGAGSQPQHF	TRBV19	TRBD1	16	TRBJ1-5	NA
TGTGCCAGCAGCTTCAGAGGTACCACCTCTGGGGCCAACGTCCTGACTTTC	CASSFRGTTSGANVLTF	TRBV5-4	NA	17	TRBJ2-6	once
TGTGCCAGCAGCTTATTAACCCGGAACTATGGCTACACCTTC	CASSLLTRNYGYTF	TRBV7-2	NA	14	TRBJ1-2	NA